This T cell receptor beta chain was captured by sequencing in a study of quantifying T cell responses using KT2 cells. Study details: Reverse transcription used primers in the TCR alpha and beta constant regions.

Germline CDR1 reads SEHNR; CDR2 reads FQNEAQ (reference sequence). This CDR3 is built from 13 residues. V was trimmed by 4 bases and J by 1 base, leaving 7 bases between them. An oligo carrying a UMI was ligated to the cDNA 3' end. First-round PCR used roughly 4 cycles and beta primers RC1.1 and RC1.2 covering TRBC1 and TRBC2. TCR alpha and beta chains were handled separately starting at the second PCR. TCRdb called the UMI-ligation and nested PCR reads again in MiXCR, with one record for every CDR3 protein. The table records some 41,000 distinct CDR3 sequences, over 15% of them present only once. Unfractionated PBMC were spiked with known numbers of KT2 clone cells.

The sequencing sample was made of PBMCs spiked with cells of the T cell clone KT2. The origin of this receptor is a human donor. V gene TRBV7-9 combines with J gene TRBJ1-2; D gene ambiguous. CDR3 bases: TGTGCCAGCAGCTCGCAGCATAACTATGGCTACACCTTC. Residues: CASSSQHNYGYTF.